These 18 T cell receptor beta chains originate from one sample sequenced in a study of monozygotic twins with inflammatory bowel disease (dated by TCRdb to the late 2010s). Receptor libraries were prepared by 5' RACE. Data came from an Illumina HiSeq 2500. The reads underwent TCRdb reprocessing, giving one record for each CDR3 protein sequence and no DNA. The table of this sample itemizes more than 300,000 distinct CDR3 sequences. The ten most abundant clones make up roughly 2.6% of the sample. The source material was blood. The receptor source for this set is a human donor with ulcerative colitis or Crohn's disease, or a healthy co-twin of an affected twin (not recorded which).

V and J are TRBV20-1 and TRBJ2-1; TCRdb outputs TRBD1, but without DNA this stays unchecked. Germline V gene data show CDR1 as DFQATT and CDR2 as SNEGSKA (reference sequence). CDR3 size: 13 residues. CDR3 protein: CSAKGGLGNEQFF.

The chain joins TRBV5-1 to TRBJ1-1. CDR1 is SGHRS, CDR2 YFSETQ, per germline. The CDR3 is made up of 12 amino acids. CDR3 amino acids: CASSLDPGSTFF. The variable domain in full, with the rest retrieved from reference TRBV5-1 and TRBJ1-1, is KAGVTQTPRYLIKTRGQQVTLSCSPISGHRSVSWYQQTPGQGLQFLFEYFSETQRNKGNFPGRFSGRQFSNSRSEMNVSTLELGDSALYLCASSLDPGSTFFGQGTRLTVV.

This chain's CDR3 is CASSLALGTAMGSNQPQHF. The genes are TRBV7-8 and TRBJ1-5; TCRdb picks TRBD1, but there is no DNA to check that call. Germline CDR1 SGHVS, CDR2 FQNEAQ. The CDR3 sequence is 19 residues long.

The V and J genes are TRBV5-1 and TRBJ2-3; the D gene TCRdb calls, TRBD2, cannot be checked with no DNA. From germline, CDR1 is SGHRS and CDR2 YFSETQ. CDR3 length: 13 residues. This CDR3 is CASRISPRDTQYF.

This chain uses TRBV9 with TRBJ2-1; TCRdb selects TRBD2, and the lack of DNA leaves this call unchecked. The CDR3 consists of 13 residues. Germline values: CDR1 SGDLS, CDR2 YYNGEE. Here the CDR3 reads CASSVAGGNEQFF.

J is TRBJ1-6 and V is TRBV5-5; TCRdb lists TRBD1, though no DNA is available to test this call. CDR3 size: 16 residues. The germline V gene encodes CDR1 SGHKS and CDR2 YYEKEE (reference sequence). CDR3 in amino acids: CASSGQGIASNSPLHF.

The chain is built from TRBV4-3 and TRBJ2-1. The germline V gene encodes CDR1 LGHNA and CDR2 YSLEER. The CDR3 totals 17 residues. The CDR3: CASSQGPAISSYNEQFF.

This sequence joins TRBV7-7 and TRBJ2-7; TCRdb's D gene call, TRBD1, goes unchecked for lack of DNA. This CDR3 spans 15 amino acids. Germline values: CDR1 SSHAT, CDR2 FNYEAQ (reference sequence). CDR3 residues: CASSHSDGTAYEQYF. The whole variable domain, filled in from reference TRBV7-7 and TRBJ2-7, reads GAGVSQSPRYKVTKRGQDVTLRCDPISSHATLYWYQQALGQGPEFLTYFNYEAQPDKSGLPSDRFSAERPEGSISTLTIQRTEQRDSAMYRCASSHSDGTAYEQYFGPGTRLTVT.

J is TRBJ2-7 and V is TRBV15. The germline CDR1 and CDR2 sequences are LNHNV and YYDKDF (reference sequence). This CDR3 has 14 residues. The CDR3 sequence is CATSREPGNYEQYF.

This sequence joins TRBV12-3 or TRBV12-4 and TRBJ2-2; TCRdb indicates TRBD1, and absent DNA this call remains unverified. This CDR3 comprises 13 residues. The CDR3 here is CASSARVTGELFF.

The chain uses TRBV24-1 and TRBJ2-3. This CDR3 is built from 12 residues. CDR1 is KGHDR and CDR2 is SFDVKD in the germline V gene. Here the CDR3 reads CATSDSAYTQYF.

This CDR3 reads CASSLHAGQKETQYF. This rearrangement joins TRBV7-3 to TRBJ2-5; the TCRdb D gene call, TRBD1, has no DNA to confirm it. The CDR3 totals 15 residues. The germline gives CDR1 SGHTA, CDR2 FQGTGA. The whole variable domain, filled in from reference TRBV7-3 and TRBJ2-5, reads GAGVSQTPSNKVTEKGKYVELRCDPISGHTALYWYRQSLGQGPEFLIYFQGTGAADDSGLPNDRFFAVRPEGSVSTLKIQRTERGDSAVYLCASSLHAGQKETQYFGPGTRLLVL.

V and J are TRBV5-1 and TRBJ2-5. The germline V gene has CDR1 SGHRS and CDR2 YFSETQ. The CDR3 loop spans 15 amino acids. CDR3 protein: CASSLVAATQETQYF.

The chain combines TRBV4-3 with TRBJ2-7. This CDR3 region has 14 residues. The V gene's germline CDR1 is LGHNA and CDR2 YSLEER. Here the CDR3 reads CASSQVGSTYEQYF.

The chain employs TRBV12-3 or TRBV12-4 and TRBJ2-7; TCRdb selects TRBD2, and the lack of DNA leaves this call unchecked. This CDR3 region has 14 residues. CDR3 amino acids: CASSLLAGGREQYF.

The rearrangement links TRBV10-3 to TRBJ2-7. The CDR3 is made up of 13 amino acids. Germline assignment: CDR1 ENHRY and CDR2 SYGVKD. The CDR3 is CAINSPGVYEQYF.

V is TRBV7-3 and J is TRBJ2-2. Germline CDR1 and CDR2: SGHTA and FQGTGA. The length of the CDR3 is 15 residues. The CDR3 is CASSLTFRNTGELFF. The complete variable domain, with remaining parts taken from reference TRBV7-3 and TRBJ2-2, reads GAGVSQTPSNKVTEKGKYVELRCDPISGHTALYWYRQSLGQGPEFLIYFQGTGAADDSGLPNDRFFAVRPEGSVSTLKIQRTERGDSAVYLCASSLTFRNTGELFFGEGSRLTVL.

The CDR3 loop reads CASSAQGGTEAFF. J is TRBJ1-1 and V is TRBV9; TCRdb outputs TRBD1, but without DNA this stays unchecked. Germline CDR1 reads SGDLS; CDR2 reads YYNGEE. The CDR3 runs to 13 residues.